Listed here are 8 T cell receptor beta chains from one sample, sequenced in a study of shared T cell receptors in the human thymus. Profiled with immunoSEQ multiplex PCR; TCRdb holds only in-frame clones, not every one. The repertoire consists of hundreds of thousands of clones, with about 89% occurring once and the leading ten covering 0.0094%. These data also formed part of another study, on human thymus T cells.

The sequencing sample was made of thymocytes. The receptor set was obtained from a boy under three years old with a congenital heart defect.

The rearrangement joins TRBV14 to TRBJ2-7, with D possibly being TRBD1 (6 bases). CDR1 SGHDN and CDR2 FVKESK come from the germline V gene. The V end lost 2 bases, the J end lost 2 bases, and 19 bases lay between the germline ends. The CDR3 has 17 amino acids. Here the CDR3 reads CASSQRVRDNLPYEQYF. The CDR3 region has the DNA TGTGCCAGCAGCCAAAGGGTCCGGGACAACCTCCCCTACGAGCAGTACTTC.

The V call is TRBV28, the J call TRBJ1-5; TRBD1 matches 7 bases. CDR1 MDHEN and CDR2 SYDVKM come from the germline V gene. The J segment lost 0 bases and the V segment lost 5 bases, leaving 19 bases of the junction unmatched. This CDR3 contains 20 residues. CDR3 in amino acids: CASSVSEGDTGDYSNQPQHF. DNA for the CDR3: TGTGCCAGCAGTGTTTCCGAGGGGGACACAGGGGATTATAGCAATCAGCCCCAGCATTTT.

The gene calls are TRBV4-3 and TRBJ2-5; TRBD1 is a possible D gene (5 bases). The tail of the sequence fits TRBJ2-7 better, so the J call may be wrong. Per the germline V gene, CDR1 is LGHNA and CDR2 is YSLEER. The CDR3 is 16 amino acids. In nucleotides, the CDR3 is TGCGCCAGCAGCCAAGATTCAGGGATTCTTTCCTACGAGCAGTACTTC. Translated, it gives CASSQDSGILSYEQYF.

J is TRBJ1-5 and V is TRBV12-2. TRBV12-2 is termed a pseudogene. The CDR3 spans 17 residues. In DNA, the CDR3 is TGTGCAAGTCGCTTGGACTCAGACCCCTATAGCAATCAGCCCCAGCATTTT. Translating gives CASRLDSDPYSNQPQHF.

The gene calls are TRBV6-5 and TRBJ2-7, with 8 bases aligning to TRBD1. Germline lookup yields CDR1 MNHEY and CDR2 SVGAGI. The CDR3 sequence is 16 residues long. The J segment lost 6 bases and the V segment lost 0 bases, leaving 10 bases of the junction unmatched. The CDR3 loop reads CASSYSRSRQGSEQYF. The CDR3 DNA sequence: TGTGCCAGCAGTTACTCGAGAAGCCGACAGGGGTCCGAGCAGTACTTC.

The chain uses TRBV9 and TRBJ1-1, with 8 positions matching TRBD1. V was pared by 4 bases and J by 3 bases, with 5 bases of the junction left unmatched. Germline V gives CDR1 SGDLS, CDR2 YYNGEE. The CDR3 length is 14 residues. Here the CDR3 DNA reads TGTGCCAGCAGCCAGGACAGGGTAGACACTGAAGCTTTCTTT. It yields the protein CASSQDRVDTEAFF.

The chain has TRBV5-6 and TRBJ2-1, with D unclear. V lost 2 bases to trimming and J lost 2 bases, with 5 bases between them. Germline loops: CDR1 SGHDT, CDR2 YYEEEE. This CDR3 comprises 13 residues. The CDR3 loop is CASSFGAYNEQFF. CDR3 DNA sequence: TGTGCCAGCAGCTTCGGTGCCTACAATGAGCAGTTCTTC. The whole variable domain, filled in from reference TRBV5-6 and TRBJ2-1, reads DAGVTQSPTHLIKTRGQQVTLRCSPKSGHDTVSWYQQALGQGPQFIFQYYEEEERQRGNFPDRFSGHQFPNYSSELNVNALLLGDSALYLCASSFGAYNEQFFGPGTRLTVL.

This chain uses TRBV14 with TRBJ1-6, with D unresolved. The CDR3 runs to 12 residues. The germline V and J ends were trimmed by 3 bases and 8 bases, with 5 bases remaining between them. In germline, CDR1 is SGHDN, CDR2 FVKESK. Written as DNA, the CDR3 is TGTGCCAGCAGCCACGCGGATTCACCCCTCCACTTT. Translated: CASSHADSPLHF.